This TCR beta chain comes out of a study of graft-versus-host responses after intestinal transplantation. This CDR3 is 15 amino acids long. Trimming removed 0 bases from V and 0 bases from J, with 4 bases in between. Germline V CDR1 and CDR2: SGHRS, YFSETQ. TCRdb keeps only in-frame clones here, not all; method: immunoSEQ multiplex PCR. The table includes about 88,000 clones, approximately 94% detected once. This clone is a singleton in its sample. What it recognizes is unknown. Study outcomes and limitations: The study found high graft-versus-host to host-versus-graft clonal ratios in allografts of patients with graft-donor T cell macrochimerism.

The rearrangement links TRBV5-1 to TRBJ1-6; D unresolved. The source of this sequence is a human donor who was the organ donor for an intestinal transplant. Sample: unstimulated CD4+ T cells sorted from spleen or lymph node cells, taken before transplant. In DNA form, the CDR3 reads TGCGCCAGCAGCTTGGAGAGCTCCTATAATTCACCCCTCCACTTT. Protein sequence: CASSLESSYNSPLHF.